The 21 T cell receptor beta chains below were found in one sample sequenced in a study of post-analysis software for immune sequencing data. Whole-study findings and limits: Five or six TRBV segments appeared more often in patients than in controls, and TRBV5-6, TRBV5-1 and TRBV20-1 were among these.

Their specific antigens are unknown. Researchers reported that TCR beta cDNA libraries carried unique molecular identifiers. Via MiXCR, TCRdb re-called the PCR reads, giving one row per CDR3 protein. Of about 500,000 distinct CDR3 sequences detected, nearly 45% appear once; the ten largest clones hold about 12%. The source material was blood. Receptor source: a girl aged 10 to 17 with multiple sclerosis.

In its sample, this clonotype was seen a few times. J is TRBJ2-7 and V is TRBV28; D is unclear. V was clipped by 3 bases and J by 1 base, with 10 bases between them. The CDR3 has 14 amino acids. Germline CDR1 is MDHEN and CDR2 is SYDVKM. CDR3 residues: CASSFSLNSYEQYF. Written as DNA, the CDR3 is TGTGCCAGCAGTTTCTCTCTCAATTCCTACGAGCAGTACTTC.

This clonotype has just a few counts. V usage is TRBV29-1 and J usage is TRBJ2-1; D is uncertain. This CDR3 contains 12 residues. Germline CDR1 is SQVTM and CDR2 is ANQGSEA. V was shortened by 0 bases and J by 15 bases, with 15 bases between the two germline ends. The CDR3 protein is CSVEDPGRPPFF. The CDR3 DNA is TGCAGCGTTGAAGATCCGGGCAGGCCCCCGTTCTTC.

The genes are TRBV25-1 and TRBJ2-4; possibly TRBD2 for D (6 bases). The end of the DNA fits TRBJ2-5 better, so the J call may be wrong. CDR3 length: 18 residues. CDR1 and CDR2 (germline): MGHDK, SYGVNS. This CDR3 reads CASSEYPIGGKGKETQYF. CDR3 coding DNA: TGTGCCAGCAGTGAATACCCCATTGGCGGGAAGGGCAAAGAGACCCAGTACTTC.

Only a few counts were recorded for this clonotype. The rearrangement joins TRBV5-5 to TRBJ2-1; 10 positions match TRBD1. The ends lost 1 base at V and 8 bases at J; junction bases unmatched: 6. The CDR3 has 15 residues. Germline assignment: CDR1 SGHKS and CDR2 YYEKEE (reference sequence). The CDR3 DNA sequence: TGTGCCAGCAGCTTGATTCGGGACAGGGGCGATGAGCAGTTCTTC. This codes for CASSLIRDRGDEQFF.

The chain has TRBV12-3 or TRBV12-4 and TRBJ2-4; D remains ambiguous. The J call may be mistaken, given a closer DNA end match to TRBJ2-7. This CDR3 is built from 14 residues. CDR3 protein: CASSLWTKRNEQYF. In nucleotides, the CDR3 is TGTGCCAGCAGTTTATGGACCAAGAGAAACGAGCAGTACTTC.

In this sample, this clonotype turned up a few times. The chain couples TRBV20-1 to TRBJ1-4; D remains ambiguous. CDR1 and CDR2 (germline): DFQATT, SNEGSKA (reference sequence). Trimming stripped 6 bases from V and 8 bases from J, with 16 bases between. The CDR3 spans 13 residues. In DNA, the CDR3 is TGCAGTGCCCGGACGAGTTCGCTCGAAAAACTGTTTTTT. This gives the protein CSARTSSLEKLFF.

Details on this clonotype: A junction end diverges from the germline sequence, so it may reflect a read error. This chain joins TRBV6-5 and TRBJ2-1, with 12 bases fitting TRBD2. Germline V gene data show CDR1 as MNHEY and CDR2 as SVGAGI. The CDR3 spans 15 residues. The CDR3 is CASSWTSGEYNEQVF. Here the CDR3 DNA reads TGTGCCAGCAGTTGGACTAGCGGGGAATACAATGAGCAGGTCTTC.

This clonotype was counted a few times. The chain employs TRBV9 and TRBJ2-4; 8 bases are shared with TRBD2. The assigned J gene may be wrong: the sequence end matches TRBJ2-5 better. This CDR3 contains 13 residues. The germline V gene encodes CDR1 SGDLS and CDR2 YYNGEE. The CDR3 protein is CASSVDLAGTQYF. The CDR3 DNA reads TGTGCCAGCAGCGTAGACCTAGCGGGGACCCAGTACTTC.

This rearrangement joins TRBV7-3 to TRBJ2-2; 8 positions agree with TRBD2. CDR3 length equals 15 residues. Trimming cost V 5 bases and J 7 bases; bases outside gene matches: 9. CDR1 SGHTA and CDR2 FQGTGA come from the germline V gene. The CDR3 DNA is TGTGCCAGCAGCCCCGGAGCGGGAGTTATCGGGGAGCTGTTTTTT. This sequence encodes CASSPGAGVIGELFF.

The chain is built from TRBV11-2 and TRBJ2-3; TRBD2 is a possible D gene (6 bases). The V gene lost 4 bases and the J gene lost 0 bases, with 8 bases spanning the gap. CDR3 length: 14 residues. Germline CDR1 and CDR2: SGHAT and FQNNGV. In DNA form, the CDR3 reads TGTGCCAGCAGCTCCGGGAGCAGCACAGATACGCAGTATTTT. Encoded protein: CASSSGSSTDTQYF.

V gene TRBV19 combines with J gene TRBJ2-3, with 8 bases aligning to TRBD1. Per germline, CDR1 LNHDA and CDR2 SQIVND (reference sequence). The trim removed 5 bases at V and 2 bases at J, leaving 6 bases unmatched. This CDR3 has 15 residues. CDR3 residues: CASSDRDRPTDTQYF. The DNA of the CDR3 is TGTGCCAGTAGTGACCGGGACAGGCCCACAGATACGCAGTATTTT.

This clonotype was recorded a few times. This sequence joins TRBV29-1 and TRBJ2-6; no definite D call. Between the trimmed V and J ends, which lost 6 bases and 0 bases, there was a span of 15 bases. The CDR3 runs to 16 residues. The V gene's germline CDR1 is SQVTM and CDR2 ANQGSEA. As DNA, the CDR3 is TGCAGCGTGGGTTGGTGGAGCGTCTCTGGGGCCAACGTCCTGACTTTC. Translating gives CSVGWWSVSGANVLTF.

The V and J genes are TRBV20-1 and TRBJ2-1, with unresolved D. The germline gives CDR1 DFQATT, CDR2 SNEGSKA (reference sequence). This CDR3 region has 16 residues. V dropped 6 bases and J dropped 0 bases, with 18 bases sitting between them. The CDR3 nucleotides read TGCAGTGCCAAAACACGACTTCATAGCTCCTACAATGAGCAGTTCTTC. Translated: CSAKTRLHSSYNEQFF.

The V gene is TRBV7-3, the J gene TRBJ2-1; 8 bases are shared with TRBD2. V lost 5 bases and J lost 14; bases outside the gene matches: 11. Looked up from germline, CDR1 is SGHTA and CDR2 is FQGTGA. The CDR3 spans 13 residues. The CDR3 coding sequence is TGTGCCAGCAGCCTTAACCCGGGACTAGGGGAGTTCTTC. This encodes CASSLNPGLGEFF.

This clonotype was observed a handful of times. The V call is TRBV7-2, the J call TRBJ2-6; possibly TRBD1 for D (6 bases). Germline V gene lookup returns CDR1 SGHTA and CDR2 FQGNSA. V lost 0 bases to trimming and J lost 0 bases, with 15 bases between them. The CDR3 covers 19 residues. CDR3 loop: CASSLARNRVFSGANVLTF. The CDR3 region has the DNA TGTGCCAGCAGCTTAGCAAGGAACAGGGTTTTCTCTGGGGCCAACGTCCTGACTTTC. Looking up the rest from reference TRBV7-2 and TRBJ2-6 gives the full variable domain: GAGVSQSPSNKVTEKGKDVELRCDPISGHTALYWYRQSLGQGLEFLIYFQGNSAPDKSGLPSDRFSAERTGGSVSTLTIQRTQQEDSAVYLCASSLARNRVFSGANVLTFGAGSRLTVL.

V and J are TRBV3-1 and TRBJ1-6; 9 bases map to TRBD1. The CDR3 is 14 amino acids. Germline-derived CDR1 and CDR2 are LGHDT and YNNKEL (reference sequence). The V and J ends lost 1 base and 9 bases, in that order; junction bases with no gene match: 1. CDR3 amino acids: CASSQGTGVSPLHF. CDR3 bases: TGTGCCAGCAGCCAAGGGACAGGGGTTTCACCCCTCCACTTT.

This clonotype has just a few counts. This sequence joins TRBV7-2 and TRBJ2-4; possibly TRBD2 for D (6 bases). Per germline, CDR1 SGHTA and CDR2 FQGNSA. Trimming cost V 5 bases and J 7 bases, with 12 bases left between them. The CDR3 extends over 13 amino acids. CDR3 sequence: CASSPASVNIQYF. The DNA for the CDR3 is TGTGCCAGCAGCCCCGCTAGCGTCAACATTCAGTACTTC.

V is TRBV12-3 or TRBV12-4 and J is TRBJ2-3, with D possibly called TRBD1 or TRBD2 (5 bases each). Trimming took off 6 bases at V and 6 bases at J, with 13 bases between the two ends. The CDR3 loop spans 13 amino acids. The CDR3 DNA reads TGTGCCAGCAGCCGGGACCGCCCGGATACGCAGTATTTT. It specifies CASSRDRPDTQYF.

CDR3 region: CATSEPNRDGSKNIQYF. The CDR3 DNA is TGTGCCACCAGTGAACCGAACAGGGATGGGTCCAAAAACATTCAGTACTTC. The chain links TRBV24-1 to TRBJ2-4; tentatively, D is TRBD1 (6 bases). Germline V gene sequence: CDR1 KGHDR, CDR2 SFDVKD. Trimming took 4 bases from V and 2 from J, leaving 17 bases between them. The length of the CDR3 is 17 residues.

This clonotype showed up just a few times. V usage is TRBV7-2 and J usage is TRBJ1-2; D possibly corresponds to TRBD1 (6 bases). Trimming shortened V by 5 bases and J by 7 bases, and 20 bases separated the two germline ends. Germline CDR1 is SGHTA and CDR2 is FQGNSA. The CDR3 extends over 15 amino acids. CDR3 DNA sequence: TGTGCCAGCAGCGCCAGGGGCGCGGGGGCAGGTGGCTACACCTTC. This codes for CASSARGAGAGGYTF.

The J gene is TRBJ2-7, the V gene TRBV7-2; tentatively, D is TRBD2 (5 bases). V lost 2 bases and J 6 bases, leaving 11 bases between the germline ends. The germline gives CDR1 SGHTA, CDR2 FQGNSA. CDR3 length: 13 amino acids. CDR3 region: CASSLTSSGEQYF. CDR3 nucleotide sequence: TGTGCCAGCAGCTTAACTTCGAGCGGCGAGCAGTACTTC.